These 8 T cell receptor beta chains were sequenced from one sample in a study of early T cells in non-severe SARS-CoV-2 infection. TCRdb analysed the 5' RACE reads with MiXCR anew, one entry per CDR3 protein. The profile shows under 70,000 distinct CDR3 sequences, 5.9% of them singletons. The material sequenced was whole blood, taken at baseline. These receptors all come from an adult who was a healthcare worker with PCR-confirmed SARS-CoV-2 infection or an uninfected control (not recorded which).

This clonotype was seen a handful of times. The DNA of the CDR3 is TGTGCCAGCGGGCGGCAGGGGGCAGTGACCCAGTACTTC. Its translation is CASGRQGAVTQYF. The chain couples TRBV28 to TRBJ2-5; 8 positions agree with TRBD1. This CDR3 has 13 residues. CDR1 is MDHEN, CDR2 SYDVKM, per germline. V shed 8 bases, J shed 7 bases, and the junction held 9 bases outside the gene matches.

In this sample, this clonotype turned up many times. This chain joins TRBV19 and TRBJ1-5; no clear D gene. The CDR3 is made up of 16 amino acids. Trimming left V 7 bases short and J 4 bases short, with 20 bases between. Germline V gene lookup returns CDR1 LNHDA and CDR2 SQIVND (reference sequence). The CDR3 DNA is TGTGCCAGTAAAAAATCGGACGGCAAACCTAATCAGCCCCAGCATTTT. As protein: CASKKSDGKPNQPQHF.

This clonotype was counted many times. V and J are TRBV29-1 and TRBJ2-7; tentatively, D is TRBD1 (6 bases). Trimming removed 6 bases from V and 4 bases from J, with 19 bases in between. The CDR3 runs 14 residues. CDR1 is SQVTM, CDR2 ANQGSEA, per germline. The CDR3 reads CSVRGHPNRYEQYF. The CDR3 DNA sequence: TGCAGCGTCCGGGGACATCCGAACAGATACGAGCAGTACTTC.

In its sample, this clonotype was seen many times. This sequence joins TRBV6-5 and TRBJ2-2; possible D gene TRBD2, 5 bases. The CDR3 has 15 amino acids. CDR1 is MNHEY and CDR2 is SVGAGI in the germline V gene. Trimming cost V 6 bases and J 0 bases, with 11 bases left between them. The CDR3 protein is CASRPEGANTGELFF. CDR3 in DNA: TGTGCCAGCAGGCCCGAGGGCGCGAACACCGGGGAGCTGTTTTTT.

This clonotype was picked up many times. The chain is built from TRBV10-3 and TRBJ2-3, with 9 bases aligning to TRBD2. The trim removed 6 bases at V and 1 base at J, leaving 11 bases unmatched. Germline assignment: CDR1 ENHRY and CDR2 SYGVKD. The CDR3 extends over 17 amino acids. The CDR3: CAISETGVAGGTDTQYF. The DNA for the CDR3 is TGTGCCATCAGCGAGACTGGGGTAGCGGGGGGCACAGATACGCAGTATTTT.

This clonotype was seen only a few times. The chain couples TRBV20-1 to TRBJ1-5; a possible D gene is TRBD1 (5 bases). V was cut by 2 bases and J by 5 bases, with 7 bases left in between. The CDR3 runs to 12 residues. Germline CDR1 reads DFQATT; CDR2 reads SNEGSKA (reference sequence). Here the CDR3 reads CSARQGDQPQHF. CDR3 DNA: TGCAGTGCTAGACAGGGAGATCAGCCCCAGCATTTT.

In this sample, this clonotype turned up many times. CDR3 region: CASSLYRDYGYTF. The CDR3 DNA follows: TGCGCCAGCAGCCTCTACCGGGATTATGGCTACACCTTC. This chain uses TRBV4-3 with TRBJ1-2, with D unresolved. Germline CDR1 LGHNA, CDR2 YSLEER. Trimming removed 4 bases from V and 5 bases from J, with 11 bases in between. The CDR3 runs 13 residues.

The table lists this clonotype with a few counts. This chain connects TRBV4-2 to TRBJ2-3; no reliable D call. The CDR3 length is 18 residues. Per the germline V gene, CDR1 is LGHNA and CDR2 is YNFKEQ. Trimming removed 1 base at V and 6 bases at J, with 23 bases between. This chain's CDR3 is CASSQGFTVGDPGDTQYF. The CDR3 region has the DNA TGTGCCAGCAGCCAAGGATTTACTGTCGGAGACCCGGGTGATACGCAGTATTTT.